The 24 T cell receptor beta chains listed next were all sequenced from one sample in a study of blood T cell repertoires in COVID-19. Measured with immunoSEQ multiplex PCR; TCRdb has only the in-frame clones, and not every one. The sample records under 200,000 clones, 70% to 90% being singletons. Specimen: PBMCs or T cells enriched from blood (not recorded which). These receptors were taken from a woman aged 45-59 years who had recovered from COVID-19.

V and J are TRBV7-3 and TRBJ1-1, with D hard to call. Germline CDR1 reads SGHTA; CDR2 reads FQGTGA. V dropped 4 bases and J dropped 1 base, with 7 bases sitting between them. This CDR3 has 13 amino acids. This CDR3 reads CASSSRRNTEAFF. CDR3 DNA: TGTGCCAGCAGCTCACGCAGGAACACTGAAGCTTTCTTT.

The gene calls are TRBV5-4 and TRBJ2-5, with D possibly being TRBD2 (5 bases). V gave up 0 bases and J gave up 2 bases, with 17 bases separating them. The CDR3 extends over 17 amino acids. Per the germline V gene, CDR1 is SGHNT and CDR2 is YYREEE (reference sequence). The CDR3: CASSLVVRTSYQETQYF. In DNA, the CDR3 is TGTGCCAGCAGCTTGGTGGTTCGGACTTCATATCAAGAGACCCAGTACTTC.

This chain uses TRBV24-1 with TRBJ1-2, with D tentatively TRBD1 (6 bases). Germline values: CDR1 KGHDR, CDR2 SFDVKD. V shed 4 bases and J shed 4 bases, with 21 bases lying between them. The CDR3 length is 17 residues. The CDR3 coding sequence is TGTGCCACCAGTGACGCCCGTAACAGGGTAGCGGGCTATGGCTACACCTTC. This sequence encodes CATSDARNRVAGYGYTF.

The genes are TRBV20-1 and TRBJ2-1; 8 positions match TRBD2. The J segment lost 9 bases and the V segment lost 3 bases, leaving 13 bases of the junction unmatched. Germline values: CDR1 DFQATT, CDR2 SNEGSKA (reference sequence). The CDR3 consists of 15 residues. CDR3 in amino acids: CSASLGYGGATEQFF. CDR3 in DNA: TGCAGTGCTAGTTTAGGTTACGGGGGGGCTACTGAGCAGTTCTTC.

CDR3: CASSLGQGIYGYTF. The CDR3 DNA sequence: TGTGCCAGTAGTCTCGGACAGGGGATCTATGGCTACACCTTC. The chain is built from TRBV19 and TRBJ1-2, with TRBD1 matching over 9 bases. The germline V gene encodes CDR1 LNHDA and CDR2 SQIVND (reference sequence). After removal of 5 bases from V and 4 bases from J, the junction contained 5 bases not matched to a gene. CDR3 length: 14 amino acids.

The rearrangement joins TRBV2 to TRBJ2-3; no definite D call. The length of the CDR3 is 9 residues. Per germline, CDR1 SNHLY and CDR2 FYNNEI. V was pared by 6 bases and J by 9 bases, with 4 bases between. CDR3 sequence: CASRSTQYF. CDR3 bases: TGTGCCAGCAGGAGCACGCAGTATTTT. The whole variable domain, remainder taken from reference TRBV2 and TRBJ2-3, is EPEVTQTPSHQVTQMGQEVILRCVPISNHLYFYWYRQILGQKVEFLVSFYNNEISEKSEIFDDQFSVERPDGSNFTLKIRSTKLEDSAMYFCASRSTQYFGPGTRLTVL.

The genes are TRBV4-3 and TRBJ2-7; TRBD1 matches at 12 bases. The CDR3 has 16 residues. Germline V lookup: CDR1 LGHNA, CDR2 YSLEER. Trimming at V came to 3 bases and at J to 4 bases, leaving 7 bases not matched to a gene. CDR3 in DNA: TGCGCCAGCAGCCACCCCGGGACAGGGGGCGGGTACGAGCAGTACTTC. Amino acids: CASSHPGTGGGYEQYF.

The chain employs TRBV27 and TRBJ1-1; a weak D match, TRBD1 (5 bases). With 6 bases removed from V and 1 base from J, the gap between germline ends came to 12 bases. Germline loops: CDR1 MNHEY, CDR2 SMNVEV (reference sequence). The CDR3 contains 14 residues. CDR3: CASSRGGGNTEAFF. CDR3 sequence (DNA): TGTGCCAGCAGCCGCGGGGGGGGGAACACTGAAGCTTTCTTT.

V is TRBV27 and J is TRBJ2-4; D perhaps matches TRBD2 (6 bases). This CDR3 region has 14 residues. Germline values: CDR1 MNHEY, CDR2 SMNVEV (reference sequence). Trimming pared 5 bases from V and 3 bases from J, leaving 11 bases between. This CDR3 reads CASSGAGSKNIQYF. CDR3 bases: TGTGCCAGCAGTGGGGCGGGGAGCAAAAACATTCAGTACTTC.

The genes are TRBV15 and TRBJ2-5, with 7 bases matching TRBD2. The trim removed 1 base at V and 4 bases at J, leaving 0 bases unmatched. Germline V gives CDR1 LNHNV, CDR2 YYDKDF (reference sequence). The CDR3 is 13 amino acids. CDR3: CATSRASGETQYF. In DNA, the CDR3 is TGTGCCACCAGCAGAGCTAGCGGAGAGACCCAGTACTTC.

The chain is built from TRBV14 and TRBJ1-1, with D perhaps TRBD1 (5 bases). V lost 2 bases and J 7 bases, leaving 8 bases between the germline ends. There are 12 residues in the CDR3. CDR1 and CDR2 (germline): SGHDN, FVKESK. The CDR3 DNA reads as TGTGCCAGCAGCCAACAGGGATTTGAAGCTTTCTTT. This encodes CASSQQGFEAFF.

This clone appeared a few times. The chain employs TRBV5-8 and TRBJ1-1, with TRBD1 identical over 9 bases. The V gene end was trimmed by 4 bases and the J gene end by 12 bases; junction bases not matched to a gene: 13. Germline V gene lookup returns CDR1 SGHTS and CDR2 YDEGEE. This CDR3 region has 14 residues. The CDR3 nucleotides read TGTGCCAGCAGCAGGGGAGGGACAGGGCGGCAGACTTTCTTT. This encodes CASSRGGTGRQTFF.

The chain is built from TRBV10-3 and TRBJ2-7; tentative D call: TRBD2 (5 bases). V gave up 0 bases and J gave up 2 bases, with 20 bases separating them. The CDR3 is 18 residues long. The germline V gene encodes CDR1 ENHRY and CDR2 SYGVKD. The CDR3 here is CAISESSSASLSTYEQYF. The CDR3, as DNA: TGTGCCATCAGTGAGTCGTCGTCGGCTAGCTTGTCCACCTACGAGCAGTACTTC.

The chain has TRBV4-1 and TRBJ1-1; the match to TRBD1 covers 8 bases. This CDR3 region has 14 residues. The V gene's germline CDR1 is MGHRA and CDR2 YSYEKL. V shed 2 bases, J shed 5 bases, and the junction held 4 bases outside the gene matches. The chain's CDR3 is CASSQRQGTTEAFF. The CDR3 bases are TGCGCCAGCAGCCAAAGACAGGGGACAACTGAAGCTTTCTTT.

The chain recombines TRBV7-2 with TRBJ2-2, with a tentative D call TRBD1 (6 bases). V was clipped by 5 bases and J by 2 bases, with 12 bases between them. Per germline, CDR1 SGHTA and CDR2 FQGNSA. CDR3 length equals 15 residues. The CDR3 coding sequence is TGTGCCAGCAGCCGCGACAGGCGAAACACCGGGGAGCTGTTTTTT. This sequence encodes CASSRDRRNTGELFF.

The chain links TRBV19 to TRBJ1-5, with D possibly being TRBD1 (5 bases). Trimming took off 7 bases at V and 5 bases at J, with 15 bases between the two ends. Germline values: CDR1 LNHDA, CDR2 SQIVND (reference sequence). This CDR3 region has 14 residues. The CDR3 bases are TGTGCCAGTACCGATCAGGGAATGTATCAGCCCCAGCATTTT. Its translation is CASTDQGMYQPQHF.

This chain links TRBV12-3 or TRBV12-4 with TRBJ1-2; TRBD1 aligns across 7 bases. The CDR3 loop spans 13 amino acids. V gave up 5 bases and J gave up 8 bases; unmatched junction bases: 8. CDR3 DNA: TGTGCCAGCAGTCGGGACAGTCCTGGAGGCTACACCTTC. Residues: CASSRDSPGGYTF.

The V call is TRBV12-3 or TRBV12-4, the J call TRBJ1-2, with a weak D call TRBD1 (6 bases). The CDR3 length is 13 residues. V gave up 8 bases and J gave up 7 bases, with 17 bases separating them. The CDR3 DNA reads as TGTGCCAGCGGTCCCTCGTTAGGGGGTGGCTACACCTTC. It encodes CASGPSLGGGYTF.

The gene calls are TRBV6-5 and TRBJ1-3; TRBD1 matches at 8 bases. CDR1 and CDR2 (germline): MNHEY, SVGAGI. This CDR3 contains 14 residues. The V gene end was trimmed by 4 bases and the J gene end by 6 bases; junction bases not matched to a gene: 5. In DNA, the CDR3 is TGTGCCAGCAGTTTCGGGACAGGAAAAAACACCATATATTTT. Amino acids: CASSFGTGKNTIYF.

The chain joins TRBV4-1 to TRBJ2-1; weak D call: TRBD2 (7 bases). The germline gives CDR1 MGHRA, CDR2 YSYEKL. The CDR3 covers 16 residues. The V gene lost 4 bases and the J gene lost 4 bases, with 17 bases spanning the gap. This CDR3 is CASSPKGGAAYNEQFF. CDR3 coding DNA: TGCGCCAGCAGCCCGAAGGGGGGGGCTGCTTACAATGAGCAGTTCTTC.

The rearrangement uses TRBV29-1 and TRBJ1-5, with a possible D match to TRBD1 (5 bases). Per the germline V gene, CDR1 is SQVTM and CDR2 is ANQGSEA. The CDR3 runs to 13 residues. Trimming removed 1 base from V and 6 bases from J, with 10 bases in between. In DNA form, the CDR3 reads TGCAGCGTTGAAGGGGTAAGGGGTCAGCCCCAGCATTTT. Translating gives CSVEGVRGQPQHF.

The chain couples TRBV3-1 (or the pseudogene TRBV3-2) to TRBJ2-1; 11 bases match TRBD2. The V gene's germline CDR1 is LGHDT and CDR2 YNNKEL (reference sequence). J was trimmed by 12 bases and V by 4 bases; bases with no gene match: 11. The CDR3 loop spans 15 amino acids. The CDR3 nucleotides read TGTGCCAGCAGCCGACCTAGCGGGGGGTTGTATGGGCAGTTCTTC. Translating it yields CASSRPSGGLYGQFF.

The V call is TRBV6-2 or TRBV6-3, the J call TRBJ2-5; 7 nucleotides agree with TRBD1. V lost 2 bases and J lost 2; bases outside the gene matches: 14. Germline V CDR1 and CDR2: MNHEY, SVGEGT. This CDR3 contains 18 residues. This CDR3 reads CASSYTITGEVGQETQYF. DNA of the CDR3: TGTGCCAGCAGTTACACAATCACAGGGGAAGTCGGGCAAGAGACCCAGTACTTC.

The CDR3 bases are TGTGCCAGCACCACCCTTTCGGACACCGGGGAGCTGTTTTTT. Encoded protein: CASTTLSDTGELFF. This chain links TRBV7-6 with TRBJ2-2; D unresolved. There are 14 residues in the CDR3. Germline values: CDR1 SGHVS, CDR2 FNYEAQ. V was trimmed by 7 bases and J by 3 bases, leaving 12 bases between them.